The 21 T cell receptor beta chains presented below share a single source sample, sequenced in a study of CD8+CD57+ T cells in acquired aplastic anemia. For CDR3 and TCR beta VDJ profiling, genomic DNA was the template used. One entry per CDR3 protein results from TCRdb running MiXCR on the reads. Of more than 250,000 distinct CDR3 sequences listed, approximately 56% were seen once; the top ten hold less than 10%. Sequencing was carried out using sorted CD4+, CD8+, or CD8+CD57+ T cells (not recorded which) from PBMCs. The origin of the receptors is a human donor with severe aplastic anemia or a healthy control (not recorded which).

This chain connects TRBV6-5 to TRBJ1-3; the match to TRBD1 covers 8 bases. J lost 2 bases, V lost 8 bases, and 2 bases had no gene match. The germline V gene has CDR1 MNHEY and CDR2 SVGAGI. The CDR3 sequence is 13 residues long. The CDR3 reads CASVDRAGNTIYF. The CDR3 DNA follows: TGTGCCAGCGTGGACAGGGCTGGAAACACCATATATTTT.

This sequence joins TRBV7-8 and TRBJ1-5; D is uncertain. V shed 2 bases and J shed 0 bases, with 14 bases lying between them. Germline CDR1 reads SGHVS; CDR2 reads FQNEAQ. The CDR3 is 17 amino acids. The CDR3 nucleotides are TGTGCCAGCAGCTTAAGGTCACAGAGGGTTAGCAATCAGCCCCAGCATTTT. Translating it yields CASSLRSQRVSNQPQHF.

In the case of this clonotype: An end of the junction differs from the germline gene, which may be a read error. The chain employs TRBV3-1 and TRBJ1-6; D is unresolved. This CDR3 is 12 amino acids long. Germline CDR1 reads LGHDT; CDR2 reads YNNKEL (reference sequence). The CDR3 sequence: CASSQPNSPLHF. Written as DNA, the CDR3 is TGTGCTAGCAGCCAACCTAATTCACCCCTCCACTTT. The full variable domain, with the rest looked up from reference TRBV3-1 and TRBJ1-6, is DTAVSQTPKYLVTQMGNDKSIKCEQNLGHDTMYWYKQDSKKFLKIMFSYNNKELIINETVPNRFSPKSPDKAHLNLHINSLELGDSAVYFCASSQPNSPLHFGNGTRLTVT.

In its sample, this clonotype was seen many times. This chain links TRBV7-6 with TRBJ2-7; no clear D. Trimming stripped 1 base from V and 2 bases from J, with 9 bases between. The CDR3 is 14 amino acids. CDR1 is SGHVS and CDR2 is FNYEAQ in the germline V gene. Here the CDR3 DNA reads TGTGCCAGCAGCTTAGGGGCAGCGACCTACGAGCAGTACTTC. This gives the protein CASSLGAATYEQYF.

The chain joins TRBV7-8 to TRBJ1-5; the D is unclear. Trimming removed 2 bases at V and 6 bases at J, with 8 bases between. This CDR3 region has 13 residues. Germline CDR1 SGHVS, CDR2 FQNEAQ. This chain's CDR3 is CASSLSFPQPQHF. The CDR3 DNA is TGTGCCAGCAGCTTATCGTTCCCTCAGCCCCAGCATTTT.

This clonotype occurred once. The V and J genes are TRBV12-3 or TRBV12-4 and TRBJ2-1, with TRBD2 matching over 13 bases. CDR3 length equals 15 residues. V dropped 6 bases and J dropped 6; count of bases not matched to a gene: 5. CDR3 amino acids: CASSKGLAGINEQFF. The DNA for the CDR3 is TGTGCCAGCAGCAAGGGACTAGCGGGGATCAATGAGCAGTTCTTC.

This clonotype was seen just once. This CDR3 reads CASSFEGRHYEQYF. For the CDR3, the DNA is TGTGCCAGCAGCTTCGAGGGGCGGCACTACGAGCAGTACTTC. The V gene is TRBV7-3, the J gene TRBJ2-7; D is possibly TRBD1 or TRBD2 (5 bases each). Per the germline V gene, CDR1 is SGHTA and CDR2 is FQGTGA. With 3 bases removed from V and 3 bases from J, the gap between germline ends came to 12 bases. The CDR3 runs 14 residues.

The gene calls are TRBV7-9 and TRBJ2-5, with D possibly being TRBD1 or TRBD2 (5 bases each). The CDR3 has 14 amino acids. V lost 5 bases, J lost 2 bases, and 12 bases lay in between. Per the germline V gene, CDR1 is SEHNR and CDR2 is FQNEAQ (reference sequence). The CDR3 is CASSEGKRQETQYF. The CDR3 coding sequence is TGTGCCAGCAGCGAGGGGAAAAGGCAAGAGACCCAGTACTTC.

The chain uses TRBV19 and TRBJ1-2; D call uncertain. CDR3 size: 12 residues. CDR1 and CDR2 from the germline V gene are LNHDA and SQIVND (reference sequence). Trimming pared 1 base from V and 8 bases from J, leaving 8 bases between. CDR3: CASSIGEGGYTF. The CDR3 DNA reads TGTGCCAGTAGTATAGGCGAGGGAGGCTACACCTTC.

This chain uses TRBV19 with TRBJ2-7, with TRBD1 matching 11 bases. V was clipped by 5 bases and J by 7 bases; unmatched bases: 7. The germline V gene encodes CDR1 LNHDA and CDR2 SQIVND (reference sequence). CDR3 length: 14 residues. Here the CDR3 DNA reads TGTGCCAGTAGTGGGACAGGGGGGCATAGGGAGCAGTACTTC. It encodes CASSGTGGHREQYF.

In its sample, this clonotype was seen a few times. The V call is TRBV9, the J call TRBJ1-6; TRBD1 matches 7 bases. The CDR3 has 14 amino acids. V lost 2 bases to trimming and J lost 7 bases; unmatched junction nucleotides: 3. Germline assignment: CDR1 SGDLS and CDR2 YYNGEE. Here the CDR3 reads CASSVGQVNSPLHF. The CDR3, as DNA: TGTGCCAGCAGCGTCGGACAGGTCAATTCACCCCTCCACTTT.

At least ten counts were recorded for this clonotype. V usage is TRBV5-5 and J usage is TRBJ2-1, with D possibly TRBD2 on 6 matching bases. This CDR3 has 15 amino acids. Germline V gene data show CDR1 as SGHKS and CDR2 as YYEKEE (reference sequence). Trimming left V 0 bases short and J 0 bases short, with 7 bases between. Here the CDR3 DNA reads TGTGCCAGCAGCTTGGTCGGGAGCTCCTACAATGAGCAGTTCTTC. Translation: CASSLVGSSYNEQFF.

At least ten counts were recorded for this clonotype. The chain recombines TRBV4-3 with TRBJ1-3; 10 nucleotides agree with TRBD1. The V segment lost 4 bases and the J segment 2 bases; nucleotides outside the gene matches: 2. Germline V gene lookup returns CDR1 LGHNA and CDR2 YSLEER. This CDR3 comprises 15 residues. The CDR3 coding sequence is TGCGCCAGCAGCCGAGACAGGGGGCCTGGAAACACCATATATTTT. Protein: CASSRDRGPGNTIYF.

This chain connects TRBV6-1 to TRBJ2-5; unclear D gene. The V end was cut by 7 bases, the J end by 2 bases, with 14 bases between. The CDR3 totals 14 residues. Germline V gives CDR1 MNHNS, CDR2 SASEGT. The CDR3 sequence is CASTKRRIQETQYF. The CDR3 nucleotides read TGTGCCAGCACCAAGCGACGGATACAAGAGACCCAGTACTTC.

This sequence joins TRBV29-1 and TRBJ1-2, with no clear D. From germline, CDR1 is SQVTM and CDR2 ANQGSEA. Trimming removed 4 bases at V and 2 bases at J, with 8 bases between. The CDR3 runs to 12 residues. The CDR3 sequence is CSVVRVNYGYTF. CDR3 coding DNA: TGCAGCGTTGTAAGGGTGAACTATGGCTACACCTTC.

The rearrangement uses TRBV19 and TRBJ2-3; the D gene is possibly TRBD1 (6 bases). V was shortened by 5 bases and J by 2 bases, with 11 bases between the two germline ends. This CDR3 is 14 amino acids long. Germline assignment: CDR1 LNHDA and CDR2 SQIVND (reference sequence). The CDR3 DNA follows: TGTGCCAGTAGTTCAGGGGCACACACAGATACGCAGTATTTT. Translation gives CASSSGAHTDTQYF.

The chain joins TRBV24-1 to TRBJ1-6; no clear D. Between the trimmed V and J ends, which lost 6 bases and 14 bases, there was a span of 7 bases. This CDR3 has 10 amino acids. In germline, CDR1 is KGHDR, CDR2 SFDVKD. DNA for the CDR3: TGTGCCACCAGTCAGATAACCCTCCACTTT. Translation: CATSQITLHF.

The chain combines TRBV24-1 with TRBJ1-4, with 7 positions matching TRBD1. The CDR3 extends over 15 amino acids. V lost 3 bases to trimming and J lost 3 bases; unmatched junction nucleotides: 3. Germline V gives CDR1 KGHDR, CDR2 SFDVKD. The CDR3 is CATSDAGTANEKLFF. The CDR3 coding sequence is TGTGCCACCAGTGATGCCGGGACAGCTAATGAAAAACTGTTTTTT.

In regard to this clonotype: Possible read error: a much larger clone is one base away. The chain joins TRBV6-2 or TRBV6-3 to TRBJ2-5; D is uncertain. The germline V gene encodes CDR1 MNHEY and CDR2 SVGEGT. The CDR3 runs to 15 residues. CDR3 residues: CASRHIEPIKEAQYF. CDR3 in DNA: TGTGCCAGCAGGCATATCGAGCCGATAAAAGAGGCCCAGTACTTC.

Concerning this clonotype: A much larger clonotype is one base distant, so this may be a read error. The rearrangement links TRBV6-5 to TRBJ2-2; no clear D gene. The CDR3 consists of 13 residues. V dropped 6 bases and J dropped 4 bases, with 9 bases sitting between them. Germline V CDR1 and CDR2: MNHEY, SVGAGI. The CDR3 sequence is CASSRPPTGELFF. As DNA, the CDR3 is TGTGCCAGCAGCCGCCCACCCACCGGGGAGCTGTTTTTT.

J is TRBJ1-6 and V is TRBV25-1; no definite D call. The length of the CDR3 is 13 residues. Germline assignment: CDR1 MGHDK and CDR2 SYGVNS. Deletions cut 5 bases from V and 7 bases from J, with 9 bases between. The CDR3: CASSPVPNSPLHF. CDR3 nucleotides: TGTGCCAGCAGTCCGGTTCCCAATTCACCCCTCCACTTT.